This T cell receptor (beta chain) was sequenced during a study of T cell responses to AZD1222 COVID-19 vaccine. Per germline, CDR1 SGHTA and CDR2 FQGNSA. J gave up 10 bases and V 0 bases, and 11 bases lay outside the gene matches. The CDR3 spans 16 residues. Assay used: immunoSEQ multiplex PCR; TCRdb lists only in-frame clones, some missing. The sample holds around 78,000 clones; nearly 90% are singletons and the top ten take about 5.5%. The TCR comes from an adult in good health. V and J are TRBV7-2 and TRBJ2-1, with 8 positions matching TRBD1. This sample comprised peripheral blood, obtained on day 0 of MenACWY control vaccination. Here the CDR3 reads CASSLASSTTGGEQFF. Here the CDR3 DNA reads TGTGCCAGCAGCTTAGCTAGTAGCACCACAGGGGGGGAGCAGTTCTTC.